These 15 T cell receptor beta chains were all obtained from the same sample, sequenced in a study of blood T cell repertoires in COVID-19. Sequencing was performed with immunoSEQ multiplex PCR; in TCRdb, only in-frame clones are kept and a portion is missing. The sample lists tens of thousands of clones, around 85% occurring once. The source material was peripheral blood. Source of these receptors: a woman aged 80 or over with active or convalescent COVID-19.

This chain links TRBV5-4 with TRBJ1-2; 9 nucleotides match TRBD1. From germline, CDR1 is SGHNT and CDR2 YYREEE (reference sequence). The CDR3 covers 16 residues. V shed 2 bases, J shed 2 bases, and the junction held 7 bases outside the gene matches. The CDR3 spells CASSLVPGQGNYGYTF. The CDR3, as DNA: TGTGCCAGCAGCTTAGTACCGGGACAGGGCAACTATGGCTACACCTTC.

The gene calls are TRBV12-5 and TRBJ1-1, with 7 bases fitting TRBD1. This CDR3 comprises 16 residues. V lost 5 bases and J lost 1; bases outside the gene matches: 10. Looked up from germline, CDR1 is LGHNT and CDR2 is FRNRAP. CDR3 region: CASGRDSRIKNTEAFF. The DNA of the CDR3 is TGTGCTAGTGGTCGGGACAGCAGAATCAAGAACACTGAAGCTTTCTTT.

The V gene is TRBV28, the J gene TRBJ1-3, with 11 nucleotides matching TRBD1. This CDR3 is 17 amino acids long. Germline trimming cut 5 bases from V and 0 bases from J; bases unmatched to any gene: 6. Germline assignment: CDR1 MDHEN and CDR2 SYDVKM. CDR3 in DNA: TGTGCCAGCAGTCCGGGACAGGGGGTGATCTCTGGAAACACCATATATTTT. It yields the protein CASSPGQGVISGNTIYF. Full variable domain (missing parts from reference TRBV28 and TRBJ1-3): DVKVTQSSRYLVKRTGEKVFLECVQDMDHENMFWYRQDPGLGLRLIYFSYDVKMKEKGDIPEGYSVSREKKERFSLILESASTNQTSMYLCASSPGQGVISGNTIYFGEGSWLTVV.

The chain employs TRBV18 and TRBJ2-7; perhaps TRBD1 as D (6 bases). The V gene lost 3 bases and the J gene lost 3 bases, with 12 bases spanning the gap. In germline, CDR1 is KGHSH, CDR2 LQKENI. The CDR3 covers 14 residues. Written as DNA, the CDR3 is TGTGCCAGCTCACCGCACGCGGACAGCTACGAGCAGTACTTC. Protein sequence: CASSPHADSYEQYF.

The chain couples TRBV7-9 to TRBJ2-3, with TRBD2 matching 15 bases. J gave up 4 bases and V 8 bases, and 1 base lay outside the gene matches. The CDR3 sequence is 14 residues long. Germline V gives CDR1 SEHNR, CDR2 FQNEAQ (reference sequence). The CDR3 DNA follows: TGTGCCAGCGGACTAGCGGGAGGGGCAGATACGCAGTATTTT. Its translation: CASGLAGGADTQYF. Together with reference TRBV7-9 and TRBJ2-3, the CDR3 gives the full variable domain: DTGVSQNPRHKITKRGQNVTFRCDPISEHNRLYWYRQTLGQGPEFLTYFQNEAQLEKSRLLSDRFSAERPKGSFSTLEIQRTEQGDSAMYLCASGLAGGADTQYFGPGTRLTVL.

The gene calls are TRBV9 and TRBJ2-1; 11 positions agree with TRBD2. Trimming removed 4 bases from V and 3 bases from J; junction bases left unmatched: 6. In germline, CDR1 is SGDLS, CDR2 YYNGEE. CDR3 length equals 16 residues. The CDR3, as DNA: TGTGCCAGCAGCCCGCGACTAGCGGGACGCTACAATGAGCAGTTCTTC. Its translation is CASSPRLAGRYNEQFF.

This clone was seen a few times. The chain is built from TRBV7-9 and TRBJ2-2; D remains unclear. From germline, CDR1 is SEHNR and CDR2 FQNEAQ (reference sequence). V was clipped by 3 bases and J by 4 bases, with 6 bases between them. The CDR3 spans 13 residues. The CDR3 reads CASSFGVTGELFF. In DNA form, the CDR3 reads TGTGCCAGCAGCTTTGGAGTCACCGGGGAGCTGTTTTTT.

The chain couples TRBV24-1 to TRBJ2-1; D unresolved. From germline, CDR1 is KGHDR and CDR2 SFDVKD. V dropped 6 bases and J dropped 4 bases, with 3 bases sitting between them. This CDR3 is 11 amino acids long. This CDR3 is CATSQYNEQFF. The DNA of the CDR3 is TGTGCCACCAGTCAATACAATGAGCAGTTCTTC.

The chain uses TRBV27 and TRBJ2-3; the match to TRBD2 covers 10 bases. V lost 6 bases and J lost 5; bases outside the gene matches: 8. Germline V gene sequence: CDR1 MNHEY, CDR2 SMNVEV (reference sequence). This CDR3 is 15 amino acids long. This chain's CDR3 is CASRALAGEGDTQYF. The DNA for the CDR3 is TGTGCCAGCAGAGCCCTAGCGGGAGAAGGAGATACGCAGTATTTT.

V and J are TRBV30 and TRBJ1-2, with TRBD1 matching over 9 bases. Per the germline V gene, CDR1 is GTSNPN and CDR2 is SVGIG (reference sequence). Germline trimming cut 1 base from V and 7 bases from J; bases unmatched to any gene: 4. The CDR3 sequence is 13 residues long. The CDR3 spells CAWSGQGDGGYTF. CDR3 coding DNA: TGTGCCTGGAGTGGACAGGGGGACGGTGGCTACACCTTC.

The chain joins TRBV11-1 to TRBJ2-5; 10 nucleotides match TRBD1. Trimming at V came to 5 bases and at J to 1 base, leaving 7 bases not matched to a gene. Germline V gene lookup returns CDR1 SGHAT and CDR2 FQDESV (reference sequence). CDR3 length: 16 amino acids. The CDR3 sequence is CASSPSTGGFQETQYF. The CDR3 bases are TGTGCCAGCAGCCCCTCGACAGGGGGCTTCCAAGAGACCCAGTACTTC.

The chain employs TRBV9 and TRBJ2-7; perhaps TRBD2 as D (6 bases). The germline V and J ends were trimmed by 0 bases and 4 bases, with 14 bases remaining between them. The CDR3 has 15 residues. Germline values: CDR1 SGDLS, CDR2 YYNGEE. The CDR3 nucleotides read TGTGCCAGCAGCGTAGCCGGCGGGAACGGATACGAGCAGTACTTC. Residues: CASSVAGGNGYEQYF.

The chain is built from TRBV7-9 and TRBJ2-5; D possibly corresponds to TRBD2 (6 bases). The CDR3 has 16 residues. From germline, CDR1 is SEHNR and CDR2 FQNEAQ (reference sequence). Trimming pared 5 bases from V and 1 base from J, leaving 17 bases between. CDR3 region: CASSHVGGRFQETQYF. The CDR3 DNA reads TGTGCCAGCAGCCACGTGGGGGGAAGGTTCCAAGAGACCCAGTACTTC.

The chain links TRBV7-3 to TRBJ1-1; perhaps TRBD1 as D (6 bases). The ends were cut back, 1 base at V and 0 bases at J, with 9 bases in the middle. This CDR3 is built from 15 residues. Germline-derived CDR1 and CDR2 are SGHTA and FQGTGA. The CDR3 loop is CASSLSSGVNTEAFF. The CDR3 bases are TGTGCCAGCAGCTTAAGTTCAGGGGTGAACACTGAAGCTTTCTTT.

The chain couples TRBV3-1 (or the pseudogene TRBV3-2) to TRBJ1-1, with a possible D match to TRBD1 (5 bases). This CDR3 has 16 amino acids. Trimming left V 1 base short and J 0 bases short, with 12 bases between. CDR1 is LGHDT and CDR2 is YNNKEL in the germline V gene (reference sequence). CDR3 DNA sequence: TGTGCCAGCAGCCAAGCCCCGGGGGGGTTGAACACTGAAGCTTTCTTT. This translates into CASSQAPGGLNTEAFF.